The 17 T cell receptor beta chains listed next were all sequenced from one sample in a study of blood T cell repertoires in COVID-19. Profiled with immunoSEQ multiplex PCR; TCRdb holds only in-frame clones, not every one. The sample lists hundreds of thousands of clones; about nine tenths were seen once. Sequenced: peripheral blood. The receptor source for this set is a woman between 50 and 59 years old with COVID-19, enrolled during active disease.

The chain carries TRBV19 and TRBJ2-1; 7 bases line up with TRBD2. Germline V gives CDR1 LNHDA, CDR2 SQIVND (reference sequence). With 1 base clipped from V and 5 bases from J, the junction kept 5 bases outside the gene matches. This CDR3 has 15 amino acids. CDR3: CASSIVAGPNNEQFF. The CDR3 DNA sequence: TGTGCCAGTAGTATAGTAGCGGGCCCCAACAATGAGCAGTTCTTC.

This chain links TRBV24-1 with TRBJ1-5; no clear D gene. This CDR3 has 14 amino acids. Germline CDR1 and CDR2: KGHDR and SFDVKD. V gave up 3 bases and J gave up 10 bases, with 15 bases separating them. The CDR3 bases are TGTGCCACCAGTGATCCAAGGAGAGTCGAACCCCAGCATTTT. Translating gives CATSDPRRVEPQHF.

This chain links TRBV19 with TRBJ2-4, with D perhaps matching TRBD1 (5 bases). The CDR3 has 18 residues. Germline values: CDR1 LNHDA, CDR2 SQIVND (reference sequence). V was trimmed by 6 bases and J by 1 base, leaving 22 bases between them. CDR3 bases: TGTGCCAGTAGCCCCCGACAGAACTCCCAGAGGGCCAAAAACATTCAGTACTTC. It codes for CASSPRQNSQRAKNIQYF.

V is TRBV14 and J is TRBJ2-1, with D perhaps TRBD2 (6 bases). In germline, CDR1 is SGHDN, CDR2 FVKESK. The CDR3 consists of 16 residues. The germline V and J ends were trimmed by 4 bases and 8 bases, with 21 bases remaining between them. CDR3 sequence (DNA): TGTGCCAGCAGCCCTGATAGGACTACCCGGTCCCATGAGCAGTTCTTC. Amino acid sequence: CASSPDRTTRSHEQFF.

The chain carries TRBV5-6 and TRBJ1-1; 11 bases are a match to TRBD1. The CDR3 is made up of 14 amino acids. The V gene end was trimmed by 4 bases and the J gene end by 6 bases; junction bases not matched to a gene: 5. Germline V CDR1 and CDR2: SGHDT, YYEEEE. The chain's CDR3 is CASSAGQGAAEAFF. The CDR3, as DNA: TGTGCCAGCAGCGCCGGACAGGGGGCCGCTGAAGCTTTCTTT.

This clone was seen more than once but under ten times. The chain carries TRBV11-3 and TRBJ2-7; 8 nucleotides align to TRBD2. The CDR3 has 14 amino acids. Germline CDR1 reads SGHNT; CDR2 reads YENEEA. The J segment lost 7 bases and the V segment lost 3 bases, leaving 8 bases of the junction unmatched. The CDR3 coding sequence is TGTGCCAGCAGCTTGACTGTTGGGACTAGGGAGCAGTACTTC. Protein sequence: CASSLTVGTREQYF.

V usage is TRBV5-1 and J usage is TRBJ1-2, with 8 bases aligning to TRBD1. Trimming at V came to 4 bases and at J to 0 bases, leaving 20 bases not matched to a gene. Germline loops: CDR1 SGHRS, CDR2 YFSETQ. This CDR3 region has 20 residues. The CDR3 sequence is CASSLQGTGFILQSNYGYTF. CDR3 DNA sequence: TGCGCCAGCAGCCTACAGGGGACAGGATTTATACTCCAATCTAACTATGGCTACACCTTC.

The rearrangement joins TRBV28 to TRBJ1-6; D perhaps matches TRBD1 (5 bases). V lost 7 bases and J lost 0, with 16 bases in between. Germline V gene lookup returns CDR1 MDHEN and CDR2 SYDVKM. This CDR3 has 17 amino acids. In DNA, the CDR3 is TGTGCCAGCAAGGGGTTGGGCGCCAGCTCCTATAATTCACCCCTCCACTTT. This sequence encodes CASKGLGASSYNSPLHF.

The chain combines TRBV6-5 with TRBJ2-2, with 10 bases aligning to TRBD2. Germline CDR1 reads MNHEY; CDR2 reads SVGAGI. The CDR3 totals 14 residues. CDR3 sequence (DNA): TGTGCAGCTGACCGGCTAGCGGGGGCCGGGGAGCTGTTTTTT. Encoded protein: CAADRLAGAGELFF.

The table lists this clone with a few counts. The CDR3: CASSFSGVYEQYF. CDR3 bases: TGTGCCAGCAGTTTTTCAGGGGTCTACGAGCAGTACTTC. This chain connects TRBV12-3 or TRBV12-4 to TRBJ2-7; TRBD1 is a possible D gene (6 bases). Deletions cut 3 bases from V and 3 bases from J, with 9 bases between. This CDR3 has 13 amino acids.

The genes are TRBV5-1 and TRBJ2-3, with TRBD2 matching 7 bases. The germline V gene has CDR1 SGHRS and CDR2 YFSETQ. The CDR3 consists of 16 residues. Trimming at V came to 0 bases and at J to 2 bases, leaving 6 bases not matched to a gene. CDR3 region: CASSLVSGAYTDTQYF. The CDR3 coding sequence is TGCGCCAGCAGCTTGGTGAGCGGGGCTTACACAGATACGCAGTATTTT. Full variable domain (rest looked up from reference TRBV5-1 and TRBJ2-3): KAGVTQTPRYLIKTRGQQVTLSCSPISGHRSVSWYQQTPGQGLQFLFEYFSETQRNKGNFPGRFSGRQFSNSRSEMNVSTLELGDSALYLCASSLVSGAYTDTQYFGPGTRLTVL.

The V gene is TRBV19, the J gene TRBJ2-2; TRBD1 agrees at 7 bases. Germline V gene sequence: CDR1 LNHDA, CDR2 SQIVND (reference sequence). Trimming removed 6 bases from V and 4 bases from J; junction bases left unmatched: 5. CDR3 length equals 14 residues. Written as DNA, the CDR3 is TGTGCCAGTAGGCAACAGGGGTTCACCGGGGAGCTGTTTTTT. It yields the protein CASRQQGFTGELFF.

The rearrangement links TRBV5-1 to TRBJ1-1; D gene ambiguous. The germline V gene encodes CDR1 SGHRS and CDR2 YFSETQ. The ends were cut back, 0 bases at V and 3 bases at J, with 3 bases in the middle. The CDR3 has 12 residues. CDR3 nucleotide sequence: TGCGCCAGCAGCTTGGCAGACACTGAAGCTTTCTTT. It specifies CASSLADTEAFF. The variable domain in full, with the rest retrieved from reference TRBV5-1 and TRBJ1-1, is KAGVTQTPRYLIKTRGQQVTLSCSPISGHRSVSWYQQTPGQGLQFLFEYFSETQRNKGNFPGRFSGRQFSNSRSEMNVSTLELGDSALYLCASSLADTEAFFGQGTRLTVV.

The chain combines TRBV7-9 with TRBJ2-7; TRBD2 matches 10 bases. CDR1 and CDR2 from the germline V gene are SEHNR and FQNEAQ (reference sequence). J was trimmed by 3 bases and V by 5 bases; bases with no gene match: 4. CDR3 length: 14 amino acids. Here the CDR3 DNA reads TGTGCCAGCAGCCCGCGGACTAGCGGCTACGAGCAGTACTTC. Its protein product is CASSPRTSGYEQYF.

CDR3 in amino acids: CASSGGTSGRAQRAQYF. The DNA for the CDR3 is TGCGCCAGCAGCGGGGGGACTAGCGGGAGGGCCCAAAGGGCGCAGTACTTC. This chain joins TRBV5-1 and TRBJ2-7; 16 bases are shared with TRBD2. From germline, CDR1 is SGHRS and CDR2 YFSETQ. CDR3 length: 17 residues. The J segment lost 9 bases and the V segment lost 4 bases, leaving 13 bases of the junction unmatched.

This clone has only a few counts. The rearrangement uses TRBV3-1 (or the pseudogene TRBV3-2) and TRBJ1-1; TRBD1 agrees at 10 bases. The CDR3 extends over 15 amino acids. The V and J ends lost 5 bases and 3 bases, in that order; junction bases with no gene match: 6. The V gene's germline CDR1 is LGHDT and CDR2 YNNKEL (reference sequence). CDR3: CASSKQGQGYTEAFF. The CDR3 DNA follows: TGTGCCAGCAGCAAGCAGGGACAGGGGTACACTGAAGCTTTCTTT.

This clone was recorded only once. The V call is TRBV7-8, the J call TRBJ1-2; TRBD1 matches 9 bases. V dropped 5 bases and J dropped 8; count of bases not matched to a gene: 9. The CDR3 contains 14 residues. CDR1 SGHVS and CDR2 FQNEAQ come from the germline V gene. CDR3 bases: TGTGCCAGCAGCATACAGGACAGGGGAAACGGCTACACCTTC. This translates into CASSIQDRGNGYTF. The full variable domain, its missing parts supplied by reference TRBV7-8 and TRBJ1-2, is GAGVSQSPRYKVAKRGQDVALRCDPISGHVSLFWYQQALGQGPEFLTYFQNEAQLDKSGLPSDRFFAERPEGSVSTLKIQRTQQEDSAVYLCASSIQDRGNGYTFGSGTRLTVV.